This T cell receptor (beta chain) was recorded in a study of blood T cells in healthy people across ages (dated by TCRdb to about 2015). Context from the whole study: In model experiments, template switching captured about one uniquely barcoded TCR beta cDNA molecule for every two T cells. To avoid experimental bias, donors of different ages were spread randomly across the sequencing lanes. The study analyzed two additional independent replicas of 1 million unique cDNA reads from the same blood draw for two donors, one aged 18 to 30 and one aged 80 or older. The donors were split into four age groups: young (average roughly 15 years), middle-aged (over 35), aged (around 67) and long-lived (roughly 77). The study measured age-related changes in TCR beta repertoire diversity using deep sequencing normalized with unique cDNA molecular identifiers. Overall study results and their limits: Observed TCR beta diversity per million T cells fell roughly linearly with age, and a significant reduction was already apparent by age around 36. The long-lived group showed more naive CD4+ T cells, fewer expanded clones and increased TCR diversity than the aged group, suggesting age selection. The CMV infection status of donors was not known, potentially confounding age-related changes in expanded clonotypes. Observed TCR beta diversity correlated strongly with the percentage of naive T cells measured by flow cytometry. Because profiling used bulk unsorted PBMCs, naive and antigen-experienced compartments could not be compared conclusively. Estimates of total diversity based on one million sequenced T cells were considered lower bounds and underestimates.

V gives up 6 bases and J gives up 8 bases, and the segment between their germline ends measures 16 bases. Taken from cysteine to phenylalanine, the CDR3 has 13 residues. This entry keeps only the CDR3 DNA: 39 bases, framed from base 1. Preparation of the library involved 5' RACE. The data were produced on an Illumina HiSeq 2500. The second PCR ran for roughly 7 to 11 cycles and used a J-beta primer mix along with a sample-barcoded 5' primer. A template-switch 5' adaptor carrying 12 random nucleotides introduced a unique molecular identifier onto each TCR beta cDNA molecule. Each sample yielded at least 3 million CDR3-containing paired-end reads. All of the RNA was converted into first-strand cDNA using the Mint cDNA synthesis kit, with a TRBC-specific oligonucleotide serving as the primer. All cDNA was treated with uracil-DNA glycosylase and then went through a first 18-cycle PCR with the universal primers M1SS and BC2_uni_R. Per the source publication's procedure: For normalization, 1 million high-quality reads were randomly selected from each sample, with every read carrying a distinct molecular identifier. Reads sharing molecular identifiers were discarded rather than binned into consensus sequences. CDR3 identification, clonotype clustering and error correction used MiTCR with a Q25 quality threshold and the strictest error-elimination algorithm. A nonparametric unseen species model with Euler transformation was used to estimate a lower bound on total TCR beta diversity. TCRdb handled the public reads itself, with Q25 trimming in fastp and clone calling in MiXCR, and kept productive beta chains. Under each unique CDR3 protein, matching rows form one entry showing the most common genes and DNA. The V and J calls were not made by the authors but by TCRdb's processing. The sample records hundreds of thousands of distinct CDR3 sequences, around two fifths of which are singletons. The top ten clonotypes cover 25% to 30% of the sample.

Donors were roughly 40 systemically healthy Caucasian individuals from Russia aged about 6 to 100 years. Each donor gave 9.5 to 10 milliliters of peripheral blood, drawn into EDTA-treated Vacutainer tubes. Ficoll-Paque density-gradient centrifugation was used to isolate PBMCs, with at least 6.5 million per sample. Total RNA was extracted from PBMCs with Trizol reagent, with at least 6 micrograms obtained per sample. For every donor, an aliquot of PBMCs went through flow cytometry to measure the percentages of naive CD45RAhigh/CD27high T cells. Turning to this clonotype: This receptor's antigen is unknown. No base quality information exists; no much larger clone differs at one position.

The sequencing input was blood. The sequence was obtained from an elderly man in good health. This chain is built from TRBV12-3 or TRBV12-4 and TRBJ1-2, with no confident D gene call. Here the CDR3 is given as CASRQQIWGGYTF. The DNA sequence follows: TGTGCCAGCAGACAACAAATTTGGGGAGGCTACACCTTC.